This entry describes one T cell receptor beta chain. The specificity of this receptor is unknown. Base qualities were left out, and no much larger clone turns up one base away. The trial excluded patients who had a history of autoimmune disease or were on systemic immunosuppression. Peripheral blood for TCR sequencing was collected from all dose cohorts at baseline, on cycle 4 day 1, and on cycle 7 day 1. The samples were drawn from a first-in-human, open-label, multicenter phase I dose-escalation trial of ivuxolimab. The trial enrolled adults with locally advanced or metastatic head and neck squamous cell, hepatocellular, melanoma or renal cell carcinoma. CD4+ and CD8+ T cells were sorted separately from peripheral blood before TCR sequencing. Genomic DNA was extracted from sorted cells for sequencing of the TCRbeta CDR3 region. TCRbeta CDR3 regions were sequenced using the immunoSEQ Assay. Entries here come from immuneACCESS through TCRdb and include only in-frame sequences with V and J called. Some clones fail to appear in such tables; in the studies checked, an unresolved V gene covers under half of the shortfall, and the cause of the remainder is unknown. Present in this sample are around 74,000 clones, approximately 89% of which were seen just once. The ten largest clones capture around 2.6% of the sample.

Measured from the cysteine to the phenylalanine, the CDR3 is 16 residues long. The sequence is cut down to CDR3 DNA, 48 bases in frame from base 1. As encoded in the germline V gene, CDR1 is LGHNA while CDR2 is YNFKEQ. V is trimmed back by 3 bases and J by 5 bases, and the junction contains 7 bases that no gene match accounts for. The data were obtained in a study of OX40 agonist ivuxolimab in advanced cancers. Context from the whole study: Ivuxolimab, which targeted the costimulatory receptor OX40 (CD134), was an agonistic, fully human IgG2 monoclonal antibody. Intravenous ivuxolimab was administered to patients every 2 weeks at six dose levels: 0.01, 0.1, 0.3, 1.5, 3 and 10 mg/kg. Among the 50 to 55 dose-escalation patients, 19 had hepatocellular carcinoma, about 15 melanoma, 9 renal cell carcinoma and 9 head and neck cancer. A male proportion of around 80% and a mean age of 60 years, ranging from roughly 23 to 79, were recorded for the dose-escalation cohort. Patients were allowed to have had prior anti-PD-1, anti-PD-L1 or anti-CTLA-4 therapy, and about 40% of the dose-escalation patients had been treated with checkpoint inhibitors. Three dose-escalation patients achieved partial responses, one with hepatocellular carcinoma and two with cutaneous melanoma. Peripheral TCRbeta sequencing was intended to test whether TCR sequence diversity was altered and clonal T-cell expansion was caused by ivuxolimab. The paper covers the monotherapy dose-escalation part of the phase I ivuxolimab trial, which included N ≈ 50 patients.

What the work shows at the level of the full study, not this receptor alone: Partial responders in the 0.1-3.0 mg/kg groups had among the lowest normalized peripheral clonal expansion, especially among CD8+ T cells. Low levels of normalized T-cell clonal expansion were also shown by some nonresponding patients. Clonal expansion of both CD4+ and CD8+ blood T cells was observed from baseline to week 6 at doses 0.1 to 3.0 mg/kg. After ivuxolimab, expanded clones were on average more numerous among CD8+ T cells than among CD4+ T cells. Antigen specificity was not determined for the clonally expanded peripheral T cells.

The chain employs TRBV4-2 and TRBJ2-4, with TRBD2 matching 10 junction bases. The sample in question was CD4+ or CD8+ T cells sorted from blood, obtained in a trial of the OX40 agonist ivuxolimab. The receptor's source is an adult with an advanced solid tumor such as melanoma, head and neck, liver or kidney cancer. The CDR3 loop reads CASSHPLAGAQNIQYF. The DNA sequence reads TGTGCCAGCAGCCATCCCCTAGCGGGGGCCCAAAACATTCAGTACTTC.